This T cell receptor (beta chain) stems from a study of T cell responses to AZD1222 COVID-19 vaccine. Libraries were prepared by immunoSEQ multiplex PCR; TCRdb keeps only in-frame clonotypes and omits some of them. The data hold some 84,000 clones, with roughly 85% observed a single time. This clone was seen only once. Its antigen is undetermined. Study-level results: Spike-specific TCR breadth and depth both grew after two AZD1222 doses. Females made up more of the donors, who were largely white British, and clonal diversity may have come out too low. Spike was spanned by vaccine-associated CD4 TCRs, which were dominant at 160-218 and 743-854.

The CDR3 has 15 residues. V lost 4 bases and J lost 2, with 14 bases in between. CDR1 and CDR2 (germline): MDHEN, SYDVKM. The rearrangement links TRBV28 to TRBJ2-5; D is unclear. The specimen comprised peripheral blood, sampled on day 0 of AZD1222 vaccination. The receptor comes from an adult in good health. CDR3 region: CASSSSHGPQETQYF. Written as DNA, the CDR3 is TGTGCCAGCAGTTCCTCACACGGGCCACAAGAGACCCAGTACTTC. The complete variable domain, with remaining parts taken from reference TRBV28 and TRBJ2-5, reads DVKVTQSSRYLVKRTGEKVFLECVQDMDHENMFWYRQDPGLGLRLIYFSYDVKMKEKGDIPEGYSVSREKKERFSLILESASTNQTSMYLCASSSSHGPQETQYFGPGTRLLVL.